This entry lists 19 T cell receptor beta chains sequenced from one sample in a study of STAT5B mutations in CD4+ large granular lymphocyte leukemia. Libraries were prepared by immunoSEQ multiplex PCR; TCRdb keeps only in-frame clonotypes and omits some of them. The sample records around 990 clones, roughly 70% being singletons. Sample: PBMCs. Receptors were obtained from a man aged 55 to 69 with CD4+ T-cell large granular lymphocyte leukemia.

This chain joins TRBV15 and TRBJ1-4; the D gene is possibly TRBD1 (5 bases). Germline CDR1 and CDR2: LNHNV and YYDKDF (reference sequence). This CDR3 comprises 16 residues. V lost 0 bases and J lost 4, with 12 bases in between. CDR3 in amino acids: CATSRDRGSINEKLFF. The DNA of the CDR3 is TGTGCCACCAGCAGAGATCGGGGCAGCATTAATGAAAAACTGTTTTTT.

This chain uses TRBV15 with TRBJ2-5, with D perhaps TRBD2 (6 bases). Germline assignment: CDR1 LNHNV and CDR2 YYDKDF (reference sequence). The CDR3 runs 13 residues. Deletions cut 2 bases from V and 5 bases from J, with 9 bases between. Here the CDR3 DNA reads TGTGCCACCAGCAGATTTGGGGGGGAGACCCAGTACTTC. Its protein is CATSRFGGETQYF. Complete variable domain (other parts from reference TRBV15 and TRBJ2-5): DAMVIQNPRYQVTQFGKPVTLSCSQTLNHNVMYWYQQKSSQAPKLLFHYYDKDFNNEADTPDNFQSRRPNTSFCFLDIRSPGLGDTAMYLCATSRFGGETQYFGPGTRLLVL.

The chain recombines TRBV19 with TRBJ1-4; TRBD1 matches at 7 bases. J lost 0 bases, V lost 3 bases, and 1 base had no gene match. The CDR3 runs 15 residues. Per germline, CDR1 LNHDA and CDR2 SQIVND (reference sequence). The CDR3 coding sequence is TGTGCCAGTAGTATGGGGACAGCAACTAATGAAAAACTGTTTTTT. As protein: CASSMGTATNEKLFF. Full variable domain (missing parts from reference TRBV19 and TRBJ1-4): DGGITQSPKYLFRKEGQNVTLSCEQNLNHDAMYWYRQDPGQGLRLIYYSQIVNDFQKGDIAEGYSVSREKKESFPLTVTSAQKNPTAFYLCASSMGTATNEKLFFGSGTQLSVL.

The DNA for the CDR3 is TGTGCCAGCAGCTCAGTGAACCAAGAGACCCAGTACTTC. This encodes CASSSVNQETQYF. The chain couples TRBV6-5 to TRBJ2-5; no clear D gene. Trimming removed 6 bases from V and 0 bases from J, with 8 bases in between. This CDR3 is 13 amino acids long. The germline gives CDR1 MNHEY, CDR2 SVGAGI.

V gene TRBV15 combines with J gene TRBJ2-7; D unresolved. Trimming removed 4 bases from V and 0 bases from J, with 10 bases in between. The CDR3 is 14 amino acids. Germline CDR1 is LNHNV and CDR2 is YYDKDF (reference sequence). CDR3 coding DNA: TGTGCCACCAGCACGGTTCTGGACTCCTACGAGCAGTACTTC. This sequence encodes CATSTVLDSYEQYF.

The rearrangement joins TRBV5-6 to TRBJ2-5; no clear D gene. This CDR3 comprises 14 residues. Looked up from germline, CDR1 is SGHDT and CDR2 is YYEEEE. V shed 3 bases and J shed 1 base, with 10 bases lying between them. The CDR3: CASSWAVIQETQYF. DNA of the CDR3: TGTGCCAGCAGCTGGGCGGTGATCCAAGAGACCCAGTACTTC.

The chain uses TRBV5-4 and TRBJ1-2; no firm D call. CDR1 is SGHNT and CDR2 is YYREEE in the germline V gene (reference sequence). The CDR3 is made up of 14 amino acids. Trimming left V 4 bases short and J 3 bases short, with 13 bases between. The CDR3 is CASSPRWGYYGYTF. The CDR3 DNA follows: TGTGCCAGCAGCCCACGGTGGGGTTACTATGGCTACACCTTC.

The J gene is TRBJ1-6, the V gene TRBV5-6; tentative D call: TRBD1 (5 bases). V lost 0 bases and J lost 5, with 18 bases in between. CDR1 is SGHDT and CDR2 is YYEEEE in the germline V gene. The CDR3 consists of 18 residues. The CDR3 nucleotides are TGTGCCAGCAGCTTGGCCAGGGACTTTGGGTTGGATAATTCACCCCTCCACTTT. This encodes CASSLARDFGLDNSPLHF. Using reference TRBV5-6 and TRBJ1-6 for the parts outside the CDR3, the full variable domain is DAGVTQSPTHLIKTRGQQVTLRCSPKSGHDTVSWYQQALGQGPQFIFQYYEEEERQRGNFPDRFSGHQFPNYSSELNVNALLLGDSALYLCASSLARDFGLDNSPLHFGNGTRLTVT.

The chain links TRBV9 to TRBJ2-7; perhaps TRBD2 as D (7 bases). Deletions cut 4 bases from V and 6 bases from J, with 14 bases between. The CDR3 length is 13 residues. Germline CDR1 SGDLS, CDR2 YYNGEE. CDR3 coding DNA: TGTGCCAGCAGCCCCCGGGGAGGGGGCGAGCAGTACTTC. Translating gives CASSPRGGGEQYF.

There are a few counts of this clone. The chain employs TRBV30 and TRBJ2-7, with a weak D call TRBD2 (6 bases). CDR1 is GTSNPN and CDR2 is SVGIG in the germline V gene (reference sequence). CDR3 length: 13 amino acids. V lost 0 bases and J 2 bases, leaving 8 bases between the germline ends. The DNA for the CDR3 is TGTGCCTGGAGTGTCGGAGGGACCTACGAGCAGTACTTC. Amino acid sequence: CAWSVGGTYEQYF.

The chain joins TRBV28 to TRBJ1-4, with D perhaps TRBD1 (5 bases). Trimming cost V 3 bases and J 8 bases, with 16 bases left between them. CDR1 is MDHEN, CDR2 SYDVKM, per germline. The CDR3 spans 15 residues. Here the CDR3 DNA reads TGTGCCAGCAGTTTCCTACGGGCAGGGAAAGAAAAACTGTTTTTT. It is translated as CASSFLRAGKEKLFF.

J is TRBJ2-7 and V is TRBV19; D is possibly TRBD1 (6 bases). Germline V gene sequence: CDR1 LNHDA, CDR2 SQIVND (reference sequence). This CDR3 comprises 14 residues. V was shortened by 5 bases and J by 2 bases, with 13 bases between the two germline ends. Here the CDR3 reads CASSPTGPTYEQYF. The DNA for the CDR3 is TGTGCCAGTAGTCCCACAGGGCCGACCTACGAGCAGTACTTC.

The CDR3 spells CAWSVPGSTDTQYF. In DNA form, the CDR3 reads TGTGCCTGGAGTGTACCCGGGAGCACAGATACGCAGTATTTT. J is TRBJ2-3 and V is TRBV30, with no clear D. Germline assignment: CDR1 GTSNPN and CDR2 SVGIG (reference sequence). With 0 bases removed from V and 0 bases from J, the gap between germline ends came to 7 bases. The CDR3 totals 14 residues.

The CDR3 sequence: CATSPSYGISSYEQYF. Here the CDR3 DNA reads TGTGCCACCAGCCCCTCCTATGGAATTAGCTCCTACGAGCAGTACTTC. V usage is TRBV15 and J usage is TRBJ2-7; D is ambiguous. CDR1 LNHNV and CDR2 YYDKDF come from the germline V gene (reference sequence). Trimming took off 5 bases at V and 0 bases at J, with 17 bases between the two ends. This CDR3 region has 16 residues.

V is TRBV13 and J is TRBJ1-5; 9 bases are shared with TRBD1. CDR3 length equals 17 residues. V gave up 5 bases and J gave up 5 bases; unmatched junction bases: 13. Germline assignment: CDR1 PRHDT and CDR2 FYEKMQ (reference sequence). The CDR3 sequence is CASSLRRGQGVDQPQHF. CDR3 bases: TGTGCCAGCAGCCTTAGACGGGGACAGGGTGTGGATCAGCCCCAGCATTTT.

The chain recombines TRBV7-8 with TRBJ1-1, with TRBD1 identical over 7 bases. Germline CDR1 reads SGHVS; CDR2 reads FQNEAQ. The CDR3 is 20 amino acids. V shed 5 bases and J 0 bases; nucleotides not matched to a gene: 21. In nucleotides, the CDR3 is TGTGCCAGCAGCCCAACCCATGCTCCGGTCAGGGGGGACATGAACACTGAAGCTTTCTTT. This translates into CASSPTHAPVRGDMNTEAFF.

CDR3 DNA: TGTGCCAGCAGCTCCCACAGGGGGAAGCACGGGGATACGCAGTATTTT. Translated, it gives CASSSHRGKHGDTQYF. The chain carries TRBV7-8 and TRBJ2-3; 8 bases map to TRBD1. This CDR3 spans 16 amino acids. CDR1 and CDR2 from the germline V gene are SGHVS and FQNEAQ. After removal of 4 bases from V and 6 bases from J, the junction contained 12 bases not matched to a gene. Using reference TRBV7-8 and TRBJ2-3 for the parts outside the CDR3, the full variable domain is GAGVSQSPRYKVAKRGQDVALRCDPISGHVSLFWYQQALGQGPEFLTYFQNEAQLDKSGLPSDRFFAERPEGSVSTLKIQRTQQEDSAVYLCASSSHRGKHGDTQYFGPGTRLTVL.

The J gene is TRBJ1-3, the V gene TRBV4-2; a weak D match, TRBD1 (5 bases). The CDR3 covers 15 residues. Germline CDR1 and CDR2: LGHNA and YNFKEQ. Trimming left V 4 bases short and J 0 bases short, with 10 bases between. The CDR3 DNA sequence: TGTGCCAGCAGCCTACCGACAGACTCTGGAAACACCATATATTTT. This gives the protein CASSLPTDSGNTIYF.

This clone has more than one count but fewer than ten. This sequence joins TRBV4-3 and TRBJ1-6; tentatively, D is TRBD1 (6 bases). CDR3 length: 16 amino acids. The germline CDR1 and CDR2 sequences are LGHNA and YSLEER. The V end was cut by 0 bases, the J end by 9 bases, with 15 bases between. CDR3: CASSQERGRGSSPLHF. The DNA of the CDR3 is TGCGCCAGCAGCCAAGAAAGGGGCAGGGGAAGTTCACCCCTCCACTTT.